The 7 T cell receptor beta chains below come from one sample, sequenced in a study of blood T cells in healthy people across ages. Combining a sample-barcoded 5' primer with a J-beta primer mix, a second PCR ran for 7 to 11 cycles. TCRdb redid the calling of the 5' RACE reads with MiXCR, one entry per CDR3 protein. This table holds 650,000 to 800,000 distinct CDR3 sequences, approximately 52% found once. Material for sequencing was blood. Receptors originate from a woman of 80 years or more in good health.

CDR3 in amino acids: CASSIGTSATYNEQFF. The CDR3 coding sequence is TGCGCCAGCAGCATCGGGACTAGCGCAACCTACAATGAGCAGTTCTTC. The J gene is TRBJ2-1, the V gene TRBV5-1, with 10 bases aligning to TRBD2. Germline CDR1 is SGHRS and CDR2 is YFSETQ. The CDR3 has 16 residues. Trimming took 4 bases from V and 2 from J; bases not matched to a gene: 6.

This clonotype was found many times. The CDR3 bases are TGTGCCAGCAGTCTTGTGACAGGGACGGGTGAAAAACTGTTTTTT. Its protein product is CASSLVTGTGEKLFF. V and J are TRBV28 and TRBJ1-4; 7 bases are shared with TRBD1. CDR1 is MDHEN and CDR2 is SYDVKM in the germline V gene. This CDR3 is 15 amino acids long. With V trimmed by 5 bases and J by 7 bases, 10 bases remained unmatched.

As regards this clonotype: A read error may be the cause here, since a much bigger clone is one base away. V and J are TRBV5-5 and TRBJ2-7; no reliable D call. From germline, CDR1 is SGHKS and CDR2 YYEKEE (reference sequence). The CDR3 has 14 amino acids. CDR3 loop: CASSLWPLRYERYF. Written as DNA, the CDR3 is TGTGCCAGCAGCTTGTGGCCTCTTCGCTACGAGCGGTACTTC.

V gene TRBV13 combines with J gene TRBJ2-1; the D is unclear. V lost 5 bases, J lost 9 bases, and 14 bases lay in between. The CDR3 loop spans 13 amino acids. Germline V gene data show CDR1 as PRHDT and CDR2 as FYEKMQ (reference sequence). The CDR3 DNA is TGTGCCAGCAGCCCCGTCCAGCGAAGTGAGCAGTTCTTC. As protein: CASSPVQRSEQFF. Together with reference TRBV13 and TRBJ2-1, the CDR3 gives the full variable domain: AAGVIQSPRHLIKEKRETATLKCYPIPRHDTVYWYQQGPGQDPQFLISFYEKMQSDKGSIPDRFSAQQFSDYHSELNMSSLELGDSALYFCASSPVQRSEQFFGPGTRLTVL.

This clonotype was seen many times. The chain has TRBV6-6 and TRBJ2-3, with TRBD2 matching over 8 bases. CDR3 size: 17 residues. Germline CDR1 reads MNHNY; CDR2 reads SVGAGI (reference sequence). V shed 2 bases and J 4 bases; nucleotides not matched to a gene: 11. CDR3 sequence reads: CASSYPDGGGRADTQYF. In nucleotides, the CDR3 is TGTGCCAGCAGTTACCCCGACGGGGGGGGACGGGCAGATACGCAGTATTTT.

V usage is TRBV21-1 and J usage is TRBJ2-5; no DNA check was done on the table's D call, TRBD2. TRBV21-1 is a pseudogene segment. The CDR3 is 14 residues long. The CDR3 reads CASSKDGVWWEQYF. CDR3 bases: TGTGCCAGCAGCAAAGACGGTGTTTGGTGGGAGCAGTACTTC.

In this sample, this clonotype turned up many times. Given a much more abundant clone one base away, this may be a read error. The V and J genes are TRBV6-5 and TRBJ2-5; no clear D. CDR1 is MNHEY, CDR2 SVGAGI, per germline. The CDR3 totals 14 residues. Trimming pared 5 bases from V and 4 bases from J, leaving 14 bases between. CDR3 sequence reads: CASSDIVQRETQYF. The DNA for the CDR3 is TGTGCCAGCAGTGACATAGTGCAGCGAGAGACCCAGTACTTC.